A selection of T cell receptor beta chains follows, all from one sample in a study of T-cell memory formation after mild COVID-19. TCRdb called the 5' RACE reads again in MiXCR, with one record for every CDR3 protein. The table has more than 450,000 distinct CDR3 sequences, about a sixth seen once; the top ten hold 12%. Sequenced: PBMCs or a T cell subset sorted from them (not recorded which). These receptors were collected from an adult woman who had mild COVID-19 (a few samples of this study predate the infection). Cell type and time point are not known. The CDR3 runs from the conserved cysteine through the conserved F or W. D genes are given only for firm matches. Rows give clone size only sometimes, using once, few, many, or a class for an expanded clone.

size,V,J,D,DNA,CDR3
.,TRBV7-9,TRBJ2-1,.,TGTGCCAGCAGCTTAACAACAGGGACGAGTGAGCAGTTCTTC,CASSLTTGTSEQFF
few,TRBV7-3,TRBJ2-5,TRBD2,TGTGCCAGCAGCGAACAGCCGGGAGGCCCCCAAGAGACCCAGTACTTC,CASSEQPGGPQETQYF
few,TRBV12-3/TRBV12-4,TRBJ1-5,.,TGTGCCAGCAGTTGGACGGGGAAAGAGCCCCAGCATTTT,CASSWTGKEPQHF
few,TRBV4-2,TRBJ1-1,.,TGTGCCAGCAGCCACTTAGGGGGTACTGAAGCTTTCTTT,CASSHLGGTEAFF
few,TRBV20-1,TRBJ2-3,TRBD2,TGCAGTACCCGACTAGCGGGGGTGTGGGGCAGGAATACGCAGTATTTT,CSTRLAGVWGRNTQYF
few,TRBV4-2,TRBJ1-1,TRBD1,TGTGCCAGCAGCCAAGACAGGGGGGCGGTTGAAGCTTTCTTT,CASSQDRGAVEAFF
.,TRBV5-6,TRBJ2-7,TRBD2,TGTGCCAGCAGCTTTGGACTAGCGGGGGGCTACGAGCAGTACTTC,CASSFGLAGGYEQYF
.,TRBV12-3/TRBV12-4,TRBJ2-3,.,TGTGCCAGCAGTTTGGTTAGCTGGGGAGATACGCAGTATTTT,CASSLVSWGDTQYF
.,TRBV5-1,TRBJ1-1,.,TGCGCCAGCAGCTTGGCCCCGGGGGAGGACACTGAAGCTTTCTTT,CASSLAPGEDTEAFF
few,TRBV10-3,TRBJ2-5,TRBD1,TGTGCCAGTTCCGTGACAGGGCAAGAGACCCAGTACTTC,CASSVTGQETQYF